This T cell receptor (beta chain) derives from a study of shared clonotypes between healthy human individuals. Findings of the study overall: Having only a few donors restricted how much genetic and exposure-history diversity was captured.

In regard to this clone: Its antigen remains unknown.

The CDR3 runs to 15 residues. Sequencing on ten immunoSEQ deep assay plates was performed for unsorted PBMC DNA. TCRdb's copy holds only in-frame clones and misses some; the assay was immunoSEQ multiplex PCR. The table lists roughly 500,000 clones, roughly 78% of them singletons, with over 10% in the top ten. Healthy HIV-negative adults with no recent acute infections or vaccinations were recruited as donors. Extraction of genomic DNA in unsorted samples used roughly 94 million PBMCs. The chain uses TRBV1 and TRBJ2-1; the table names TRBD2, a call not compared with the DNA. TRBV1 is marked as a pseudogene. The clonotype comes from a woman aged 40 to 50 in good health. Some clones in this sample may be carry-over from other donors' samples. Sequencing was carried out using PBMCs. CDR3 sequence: CTSSQDSDSYNEQFF. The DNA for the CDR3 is TGCACCAGCAGCCAAGATAGCGACTCCTACAATGAGCAGTTCTTC.